This paragraph covers one T cell receptor beta chain sequence. Its target is unknown. The data derive from a study of cytomegalovirus exposure and HLA in healthy donors. PCR employed 60 Vbeta and 13 Jbeta primers. Data came from immunoSEQ multiplex PCR; TCRdb stores just in-frame clones and leaves some out. This sample's clone table lists over 100,000 clones. Study-level results: Researchers counted about 150 TCR beta chains as cytomegalovirus-associated. A cluster of highly shared sequence variants was likely a sequencing artifact.

The CDR3 is made up of 15 amino acids. Germline V gene sequence: CDR1 MNHEY, CDR2 SMNVEV (reference sequence). V was clipped by 6 bases and J by 4 bases; unmatched bases: 8. This receptor was taken from a man aged 25-40 years in good health and CMV-seronegative. This sequence joins TRBV27 and TRBJ2-5, with TRBD1 matching 10 bases. The sample taken for sequencing was PBMCs. The CDR3 spells CASRRGDRGGETQYF. DNA of the CDR3: TGTGCCAGCAGGCGAGGGGACAGGGGTGGAGAGACCCAGTACTTC.